Sequencing of this T cell receptor beta chain was carried out in a study of cytomegalovirus exposure and HLA in healthy donors. Study-level points and caveats: What a later analysis showed was that several of the most significant clusters appeared linked to common viral pathogens.

PCR amplification relied on 60 Vbeta primers (plus 13 Jbeta primers). Clones were read by immunoSEQ multiplex PCR, and TCRdb kept only the in-frame ones, dropping some. This table holds around 110,000 clones, approximately 70% found once. There were likely unrecorded immune exposures, though donors were nominally healthy when sampled. V shed 3 bases, J shed 3 bases, and the junction held 4 bases outside the gene matches. The CDR3 is 15 amino acids. The germline V gene has CDR1 MNHEY and CDR2 SMNVEV (reference sequence). On this clone itself: Its antigen is not known.

The chain joins TRBV27 to TRBJ2-1, with TRBD2 identical over 8 bases. The specimen was PBMCs. The receptor's source is a woman in her forties in good health and CMV-seropositive. The CDR3 here is CASSLSGSSYNEQFF. The CDR3 DNA follows: TGTGCCAGCAGTTTGAGCGGGAGCAGCTACAATGAGCAGTTCTTC.